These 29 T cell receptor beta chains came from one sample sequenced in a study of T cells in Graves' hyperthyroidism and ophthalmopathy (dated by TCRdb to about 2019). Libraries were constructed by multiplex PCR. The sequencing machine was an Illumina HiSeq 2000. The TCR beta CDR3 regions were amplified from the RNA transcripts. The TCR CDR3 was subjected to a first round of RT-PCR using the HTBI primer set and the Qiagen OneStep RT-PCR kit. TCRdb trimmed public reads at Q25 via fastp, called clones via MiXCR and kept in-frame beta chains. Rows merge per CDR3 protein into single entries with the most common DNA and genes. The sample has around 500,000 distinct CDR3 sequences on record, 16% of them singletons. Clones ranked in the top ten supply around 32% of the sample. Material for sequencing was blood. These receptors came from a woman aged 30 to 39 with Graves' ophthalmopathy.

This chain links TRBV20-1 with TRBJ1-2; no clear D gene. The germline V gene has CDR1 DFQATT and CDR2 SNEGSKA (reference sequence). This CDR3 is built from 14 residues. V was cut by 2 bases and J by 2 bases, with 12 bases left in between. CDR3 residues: CSARLVRNNYGYTF. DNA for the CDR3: TGCAGTGCTAGACTGGTCAGAAACAACTATGGCTACACCTTC.

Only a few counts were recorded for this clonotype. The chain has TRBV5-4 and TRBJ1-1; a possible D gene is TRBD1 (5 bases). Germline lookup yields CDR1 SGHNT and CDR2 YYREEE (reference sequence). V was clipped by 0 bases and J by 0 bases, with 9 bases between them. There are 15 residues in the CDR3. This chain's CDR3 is CASSLESGLNTEAFF. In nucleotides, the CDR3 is TGTGCCAGCAGCTTGGAGTCGGGGCTGAACACTGAAGCTTTCTTT.

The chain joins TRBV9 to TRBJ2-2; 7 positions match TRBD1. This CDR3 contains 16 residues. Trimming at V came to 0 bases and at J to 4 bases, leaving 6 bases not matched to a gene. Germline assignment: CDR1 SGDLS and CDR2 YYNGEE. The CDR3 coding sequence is TGTGCCAGCAGCGTAGCTGACAGGGCCGGCACCGGGGAGCTGTTTTTT. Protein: CASSVADRAGTGELFF.

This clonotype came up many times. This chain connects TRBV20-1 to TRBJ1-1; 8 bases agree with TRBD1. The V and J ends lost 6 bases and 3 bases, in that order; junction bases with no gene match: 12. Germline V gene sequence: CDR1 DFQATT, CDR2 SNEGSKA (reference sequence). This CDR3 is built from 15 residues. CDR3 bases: TGCAGTGCAACCGGGACAGGAGGGGGGGACACTGAAGCTTTCTTT. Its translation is CSATGTGGGDTEAFF.

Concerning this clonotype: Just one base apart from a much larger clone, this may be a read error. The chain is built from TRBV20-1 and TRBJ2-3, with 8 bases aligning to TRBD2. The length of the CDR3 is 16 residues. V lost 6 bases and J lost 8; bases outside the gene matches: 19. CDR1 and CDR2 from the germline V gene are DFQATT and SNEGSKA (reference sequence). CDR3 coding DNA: TGCAGTGCCGGAGGGCGGCGCGGGAGGCCGGCTACTACGCAGTATTTT. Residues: CSAGGRRGRPATTQYF.

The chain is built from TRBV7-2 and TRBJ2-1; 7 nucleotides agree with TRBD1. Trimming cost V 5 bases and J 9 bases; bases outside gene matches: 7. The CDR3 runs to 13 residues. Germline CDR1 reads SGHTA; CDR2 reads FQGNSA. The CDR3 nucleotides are TGTGCCAGCAGCAGGGCACAGGGGAGTGAGCAGTTCTTC. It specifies CASSRAQGSEQFF.

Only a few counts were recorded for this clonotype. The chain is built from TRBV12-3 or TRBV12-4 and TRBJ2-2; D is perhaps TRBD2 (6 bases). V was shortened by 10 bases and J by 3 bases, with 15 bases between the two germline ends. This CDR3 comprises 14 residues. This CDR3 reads CATGVAGHTGELFF. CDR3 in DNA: TGTGCCACCGGGGTGGCGGGACACACCGGGGAGCTGTTTTTT.

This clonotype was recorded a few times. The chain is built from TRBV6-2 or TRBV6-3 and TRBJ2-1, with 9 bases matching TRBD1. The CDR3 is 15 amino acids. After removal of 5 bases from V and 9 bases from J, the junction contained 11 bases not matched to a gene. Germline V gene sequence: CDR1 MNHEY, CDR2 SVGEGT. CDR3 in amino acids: CASSKNGDREVEQFF. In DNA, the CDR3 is TGTGCCAGCAGTAAAAATGGGGACAGGGAAGTTGAGCAGTTCTTC.

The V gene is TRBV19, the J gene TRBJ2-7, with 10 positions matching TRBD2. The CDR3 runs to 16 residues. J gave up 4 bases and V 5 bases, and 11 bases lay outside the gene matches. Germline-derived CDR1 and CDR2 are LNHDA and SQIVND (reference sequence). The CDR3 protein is CASSALAGEKSYEQYF. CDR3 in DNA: TGTGCCAGTAGTGCCCTAGCGGGAGAAAAGTCGTACGAGCAGTACTTC.

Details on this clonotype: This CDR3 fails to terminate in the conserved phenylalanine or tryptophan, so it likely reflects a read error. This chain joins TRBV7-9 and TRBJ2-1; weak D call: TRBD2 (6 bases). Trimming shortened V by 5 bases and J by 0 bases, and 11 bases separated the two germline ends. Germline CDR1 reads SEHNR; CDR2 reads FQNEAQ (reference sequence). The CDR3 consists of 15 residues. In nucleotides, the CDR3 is TGTGCCAGCAGCCGTAGCGGAAGCTCCTACAATGAGCAGTTCCTC. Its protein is CASSRSGSSYNEQFL.

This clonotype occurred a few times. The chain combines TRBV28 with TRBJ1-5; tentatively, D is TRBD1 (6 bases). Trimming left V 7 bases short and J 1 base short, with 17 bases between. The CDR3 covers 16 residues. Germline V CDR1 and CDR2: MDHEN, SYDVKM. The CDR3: CASTKRGAGSNQPQHF. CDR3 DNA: TGTGCCAGCACCAAGAGGGGGGCAGGAAGCAATCAGCCCCAGCATTTT.

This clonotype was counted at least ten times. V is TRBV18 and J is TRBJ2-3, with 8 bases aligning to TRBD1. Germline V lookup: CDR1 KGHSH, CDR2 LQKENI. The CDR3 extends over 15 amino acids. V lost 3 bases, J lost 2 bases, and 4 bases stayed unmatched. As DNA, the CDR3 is TGTGCCAGCTCACCCAGGACAGGGAACACAGATACGCAGTATTTT. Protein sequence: CASSPRTGNTDTQYF.

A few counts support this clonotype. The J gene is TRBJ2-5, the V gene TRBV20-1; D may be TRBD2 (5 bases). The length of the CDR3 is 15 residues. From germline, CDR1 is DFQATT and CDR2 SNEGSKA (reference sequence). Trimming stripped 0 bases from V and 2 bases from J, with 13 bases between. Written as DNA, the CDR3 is TGCAGTGCTAGAGACGGGAACTCCGCACAAGAGACCCAGTACTTC. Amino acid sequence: CSARDGNSAQETQYF.

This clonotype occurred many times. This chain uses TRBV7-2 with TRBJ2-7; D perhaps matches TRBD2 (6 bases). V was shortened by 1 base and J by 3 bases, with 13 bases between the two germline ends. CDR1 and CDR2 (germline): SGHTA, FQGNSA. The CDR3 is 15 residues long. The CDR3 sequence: CASSLGREPHYEQYF. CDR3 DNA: TGTGCCAGCAGCTTAGGTCGGGAGCCGCACTACGAGCAGTACTTC.

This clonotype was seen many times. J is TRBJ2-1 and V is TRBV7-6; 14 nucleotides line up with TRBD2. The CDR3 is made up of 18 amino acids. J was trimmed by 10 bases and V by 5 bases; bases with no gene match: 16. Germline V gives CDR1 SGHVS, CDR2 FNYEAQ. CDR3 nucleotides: TGTGCCAGCAGCCTACAACTGCCCGGGACTAGCGGGAGTTGGGAGCAGTTCTTC. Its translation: CASSLQLPGTSGSWEQFF. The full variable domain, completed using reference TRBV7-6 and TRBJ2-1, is GAGVSQSPRYKVTKRGQDVALRCDPISGHVSLYWYRQALGQGPEFLTYFNYEAQQDKSGLPNDRFSAERPEGSISTLTIQRTEQRDSAMYRCASSLQLPGTSGSWEQFFGPGTRLTVL.

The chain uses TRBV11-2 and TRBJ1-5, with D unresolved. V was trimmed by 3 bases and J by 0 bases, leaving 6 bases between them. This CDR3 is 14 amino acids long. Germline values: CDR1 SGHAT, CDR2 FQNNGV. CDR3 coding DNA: TGTGCCAGCAGCTTGATAGATAGCAATCAGCCCCAGCATTTT. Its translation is CASSLIDSNQPQHF.

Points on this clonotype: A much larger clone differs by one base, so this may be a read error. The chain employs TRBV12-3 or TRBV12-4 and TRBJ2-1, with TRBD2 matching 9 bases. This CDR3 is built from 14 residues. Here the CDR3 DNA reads TGTGCCAGCAGACGTAGCGGGAGCTTCAATGGGCAGTTCTTC. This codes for CASRRSGSFNGQFF.

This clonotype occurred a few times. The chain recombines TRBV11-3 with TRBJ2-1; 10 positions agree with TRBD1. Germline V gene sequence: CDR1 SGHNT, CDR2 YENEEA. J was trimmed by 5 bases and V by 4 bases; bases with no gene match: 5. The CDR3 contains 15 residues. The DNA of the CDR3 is TGTGCCAGCAGCTATCCGGGACAGGGGCACAATGAGCAGTTCTTC. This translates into CASSYPGQGHNEQFF.

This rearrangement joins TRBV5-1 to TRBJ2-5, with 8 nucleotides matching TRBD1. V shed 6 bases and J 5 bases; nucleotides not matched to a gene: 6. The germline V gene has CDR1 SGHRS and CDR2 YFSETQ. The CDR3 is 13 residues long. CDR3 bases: TGCGCCAGCAACACAGGGGGTCGGGAGACCCAGTACTTC. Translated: CASNTGGRETQYF.

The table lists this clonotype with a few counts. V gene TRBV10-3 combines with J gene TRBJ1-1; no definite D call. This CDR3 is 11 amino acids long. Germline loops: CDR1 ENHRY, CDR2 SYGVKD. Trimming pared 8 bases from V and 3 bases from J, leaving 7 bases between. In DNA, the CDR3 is TGTGCCATCGGGAAGGACACTGAAGCTTTCTTT. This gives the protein CAIGKDTEAFF.

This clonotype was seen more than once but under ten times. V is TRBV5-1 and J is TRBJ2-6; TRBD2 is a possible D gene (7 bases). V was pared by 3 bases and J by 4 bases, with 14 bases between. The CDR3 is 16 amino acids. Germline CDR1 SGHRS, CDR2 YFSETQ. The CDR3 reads CASSWAGANGANVLTF. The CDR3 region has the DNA TGCGCCAGCAGCTGGGCGGGGGCTAACGGGGCCAACGTCCTGACTTTC.

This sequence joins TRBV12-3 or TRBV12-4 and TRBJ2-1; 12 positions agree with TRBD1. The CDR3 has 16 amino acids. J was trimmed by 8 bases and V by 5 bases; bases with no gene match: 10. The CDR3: CASSPPGQGARHEQFF. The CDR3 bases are TGTGCCAGCAGTCCCCCGGGACAGGGGGCTAGGCATGAGCAGTTCTTC.

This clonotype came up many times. The CDR3 nucleotides read TGCGCCAGCAGCTCGGGGACTAGCGGGAGGGTGACATACGAGCAGTACTTC. Its protein is CASSSGTSGRVTYEQYF. The chain uses TRBV5-1 and TRBJ2-7; 16 positions agree with TRBD2. The junction had 7 bases not matched to a gene; V was cut back by 3 bases and J by 4 bases. This CDR3 has 17 residues. Germline V gives CDR1 SGHRS, CDR2 YFSETQ.

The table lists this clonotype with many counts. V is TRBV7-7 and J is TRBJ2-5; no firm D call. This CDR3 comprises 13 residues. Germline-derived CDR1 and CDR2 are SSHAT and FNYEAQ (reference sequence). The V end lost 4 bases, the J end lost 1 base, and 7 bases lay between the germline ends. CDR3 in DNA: TGTGCCAGCAGCTCCGGATTCCAAGAGACCCAGTACTTC. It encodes CASSSGFQETQYF. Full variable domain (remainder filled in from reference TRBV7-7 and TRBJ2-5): GAGVSQSPRYKVTKRGQDVTLRCDPISSHATLYWYQQALGQGPEFLTYFNYEAQPDKSGLPSDRFSAERPEGSISTLTIQRTEQRDSAMYRCASSSGFQETQYFGPGTRLLVL.

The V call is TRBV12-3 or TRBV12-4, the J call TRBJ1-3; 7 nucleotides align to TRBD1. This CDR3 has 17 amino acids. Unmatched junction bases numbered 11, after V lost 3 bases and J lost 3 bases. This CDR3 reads CASSFLARTGFGNTIYF. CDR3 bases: TGTGCCAGCAGTTTTTTGGCCCGGACAGGTTTTGGAAACACCATATATTTT.

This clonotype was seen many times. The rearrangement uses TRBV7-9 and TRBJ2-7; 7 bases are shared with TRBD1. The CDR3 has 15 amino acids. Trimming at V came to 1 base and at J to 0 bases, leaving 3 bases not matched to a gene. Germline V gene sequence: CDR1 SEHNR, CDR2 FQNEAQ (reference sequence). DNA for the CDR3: TGTGCCAGCAGCTTAGTGGGACAGTTCTCCTACGAGCAGTACTTC. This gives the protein CASSLVGQFSYEQYF.

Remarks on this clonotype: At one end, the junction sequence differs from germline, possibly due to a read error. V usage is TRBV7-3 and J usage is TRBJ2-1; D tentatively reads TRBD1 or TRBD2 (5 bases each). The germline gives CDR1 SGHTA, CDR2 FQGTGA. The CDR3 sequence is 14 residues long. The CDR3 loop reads CASSLTASPGTEIF. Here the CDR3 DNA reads TGTGCCAGCAGCTTAACGGCAAGCCCCGGGACGGAGATCTTC.

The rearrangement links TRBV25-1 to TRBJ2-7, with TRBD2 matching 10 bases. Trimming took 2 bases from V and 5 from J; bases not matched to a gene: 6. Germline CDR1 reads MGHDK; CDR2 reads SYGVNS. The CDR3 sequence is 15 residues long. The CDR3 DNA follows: TGTGCCAGCAGTGAAGCTAGCGGGAGAACTGACGAGCAGTACTTC. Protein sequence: CASSEASGRTDEQYF.

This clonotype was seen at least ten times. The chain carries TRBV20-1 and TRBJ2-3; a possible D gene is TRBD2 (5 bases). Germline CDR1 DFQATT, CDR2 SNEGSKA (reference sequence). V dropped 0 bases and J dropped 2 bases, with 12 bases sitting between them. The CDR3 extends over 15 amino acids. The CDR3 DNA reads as TGCAGTGCTAGAGAAGGCGGGCACATCACAGATACGCAGTATTTT. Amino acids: CSAREGGHITDTQYF.